This passage covers 3 T cell receptor beta chains from one sample sequenced in a study of radiation and T cells in renal cell carcinoma. The time point was: blood 4 weeks post-SBRT, at nephrectomy. Treatment of the sample: 15 Gy SBRT to primary tumor, nephrectomy 4 weeks later. The assay was immunoSEQ multiplex PCR, and TCRdb's table has in-frame clones only and misses some. Among about 100,000 clones, about 79% were seen once, and the ten largest hold around 7.7%. The source was blood, collected from a patient whose treatment included radiotherapy and nephrectomy. Receptors were obtained from a man in his sixties with renal cell carcinoma.

J is TRBJ2-7 and V is TRBV6-1; D unresolved. The germline gives CDR1 MNHNS, CDR2 SASEGT. V was clipped by 7 bases and J by 1 base, with 11 bases between them. This CDR3 contains 13 residues. The CDR3 nucleotides are TGTGCCAGCAACCCAAACGAGTCCTACGAGCAGTACTTC. This gives the protein CASNPNESYEQYF.

The chain couples TRBV20-1 to TRBJ1-1; D remains ambiguous. Germline loops: CDR1 DFQATT, CDR2 SNEGSKA (reference sequence). V was trimmed by 0 bases and J by 11 bases, leaving 7 bases between them. The CDR3 has 10 amino acids. CDR3 coding DNA: TGCAGTGCTAGAGATATGGAGGCTTTCTTT. It is translated as CSARDMEAFF.

The chain has TRBV6-1 and TRBJ2-7, with a possible D match to TRBD2 (5 bases). V was cut by 5 bases and J by 3 bases, with 17 bases left in between. Germline V gives CDR1 MNHNS, CDR2 SASEGT. The CDR3 has 15 amino acids. The CDR3 region is CASSLDSLSRYEQYF. The CDR3 bases are TGTGCCAGCAGTTTGGACTCCCTCTCCCGCTACGAGCAGTACTTC.